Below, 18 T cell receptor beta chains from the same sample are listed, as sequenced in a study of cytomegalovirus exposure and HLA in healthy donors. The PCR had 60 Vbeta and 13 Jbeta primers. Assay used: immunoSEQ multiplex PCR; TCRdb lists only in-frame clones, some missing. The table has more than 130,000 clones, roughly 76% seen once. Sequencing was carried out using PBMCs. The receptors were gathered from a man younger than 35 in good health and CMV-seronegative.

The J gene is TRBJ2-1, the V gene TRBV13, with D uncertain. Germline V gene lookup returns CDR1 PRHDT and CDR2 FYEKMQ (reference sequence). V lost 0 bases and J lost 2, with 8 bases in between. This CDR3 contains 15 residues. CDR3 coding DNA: TGTGCCAGCAGCTTAGGCCAGGCCCCCTACAATGAGCAGTTCTTC. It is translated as CASSLGQAPYNEQFF.

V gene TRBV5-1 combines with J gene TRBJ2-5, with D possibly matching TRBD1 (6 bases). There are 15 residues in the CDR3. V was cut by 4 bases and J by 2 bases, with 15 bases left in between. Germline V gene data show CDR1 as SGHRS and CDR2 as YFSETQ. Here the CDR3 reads CASSTSPTGQETQYF. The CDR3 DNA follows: TGCGCCAGCAGCACCTCCCCGACAGGTCAAGAGACCCAGTACTTC.

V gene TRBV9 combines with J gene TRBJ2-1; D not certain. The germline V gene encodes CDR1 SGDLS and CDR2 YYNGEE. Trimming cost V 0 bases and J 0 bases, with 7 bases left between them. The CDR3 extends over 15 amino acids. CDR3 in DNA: TGTGCCAGCAGCGTAGGGGCCACCTCCTACAATGAGCAGTTCTTC. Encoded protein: CASSVGATSYNEQFF.

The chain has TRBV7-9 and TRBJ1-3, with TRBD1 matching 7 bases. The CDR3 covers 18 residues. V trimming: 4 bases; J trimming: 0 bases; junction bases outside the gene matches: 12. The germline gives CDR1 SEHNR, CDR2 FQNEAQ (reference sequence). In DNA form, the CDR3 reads TGTGCCAGCAGCTATACAGGGGCCGCACTCCACTCTGGAAACACCATATATTTT. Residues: CASSYTGAALHSGNTIYF.

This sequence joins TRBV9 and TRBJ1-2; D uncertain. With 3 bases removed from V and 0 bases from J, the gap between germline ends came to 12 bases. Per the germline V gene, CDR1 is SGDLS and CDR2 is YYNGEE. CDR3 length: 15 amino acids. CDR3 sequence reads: CASSGFEGPNYGYTF. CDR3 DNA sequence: TGTGCCAGCAGCGGTTTCGAGGGCCCTAACTATGGCTACACCTTC.

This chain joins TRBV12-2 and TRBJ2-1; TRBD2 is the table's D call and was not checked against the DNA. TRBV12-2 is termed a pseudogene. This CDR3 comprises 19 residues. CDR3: CASRKGLAGGPYCVDEQFF. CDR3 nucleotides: TGTGCAAGTCGCAAGGGACTAGCGGGAGGGCCTTATTGTGTGGATGAGCAGTTCTTC.

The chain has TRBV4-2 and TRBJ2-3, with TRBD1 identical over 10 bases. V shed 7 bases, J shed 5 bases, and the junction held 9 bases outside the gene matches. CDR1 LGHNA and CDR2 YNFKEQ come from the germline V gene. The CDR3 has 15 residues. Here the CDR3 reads CASTEGQGTGDTQYF. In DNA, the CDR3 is TGTGCCAGCACCGAGGGACAGGGGACGGGAGATACGCAGTATTTT.

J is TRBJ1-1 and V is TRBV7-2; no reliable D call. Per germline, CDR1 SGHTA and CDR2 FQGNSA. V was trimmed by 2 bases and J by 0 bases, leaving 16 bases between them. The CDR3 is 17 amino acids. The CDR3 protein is CASSLQARGWVNTEAFF. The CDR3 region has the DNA TGTGCCAGCAGCTTACAGGCCCGTGGATGGGTGAACACTGAAGCTTTCTTT.

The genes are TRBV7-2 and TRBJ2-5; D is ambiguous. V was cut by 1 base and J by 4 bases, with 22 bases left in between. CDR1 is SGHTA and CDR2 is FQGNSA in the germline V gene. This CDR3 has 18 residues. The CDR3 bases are TGTGCCAGCAGCTTAGTGTATTTTGGTCCGATAACGGGAGAGACCCAGTACTTC. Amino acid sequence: CASSLVYFGPITGETQYF.

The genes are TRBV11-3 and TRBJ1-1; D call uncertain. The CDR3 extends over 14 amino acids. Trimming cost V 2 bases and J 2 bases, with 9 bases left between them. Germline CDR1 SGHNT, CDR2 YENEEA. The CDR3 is CASSLSGINTEAFF. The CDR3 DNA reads TGTGCCAGCAGCTTATCCGGGATTAACACTGAAGCTTTCTTT.

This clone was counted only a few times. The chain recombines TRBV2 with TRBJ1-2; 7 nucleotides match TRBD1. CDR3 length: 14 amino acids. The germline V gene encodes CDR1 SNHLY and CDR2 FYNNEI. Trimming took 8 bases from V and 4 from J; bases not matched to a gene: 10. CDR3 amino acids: CASLLDRASYGYTF. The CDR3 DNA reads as TGTGCCAGCCTACTAGACAGGGCCTCCTATGGCTACACCTTC.

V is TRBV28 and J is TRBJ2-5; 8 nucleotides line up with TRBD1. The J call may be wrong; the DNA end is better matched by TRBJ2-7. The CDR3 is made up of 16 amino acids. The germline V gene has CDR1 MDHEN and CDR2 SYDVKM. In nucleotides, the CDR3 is TGTGCCAGCAGCTACAGGGGGTACTATTCTTCCTACGAGCAGTACTTC. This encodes CASSYRGYYSSYEQYF.

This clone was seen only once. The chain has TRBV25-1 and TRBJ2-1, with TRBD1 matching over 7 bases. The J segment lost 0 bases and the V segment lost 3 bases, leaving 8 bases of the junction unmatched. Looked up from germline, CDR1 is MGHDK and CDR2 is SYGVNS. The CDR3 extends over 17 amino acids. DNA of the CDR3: TGTGCCAGCAGTGAGTCGAATCGGGACAGCTCCTACAATGAGCAGTTCTTC. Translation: CASSESNRDSSYNEQFF.

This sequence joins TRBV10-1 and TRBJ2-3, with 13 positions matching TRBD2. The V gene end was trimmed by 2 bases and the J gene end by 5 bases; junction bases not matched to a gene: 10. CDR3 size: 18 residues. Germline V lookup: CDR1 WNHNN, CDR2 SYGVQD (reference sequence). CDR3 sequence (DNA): TGCGCCAGCAGTGAGGACCAACTAGCGGGAGGGCCGAGAGATACGCAGTATTTT. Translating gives CASSEDQLAGGPRDTQYF.

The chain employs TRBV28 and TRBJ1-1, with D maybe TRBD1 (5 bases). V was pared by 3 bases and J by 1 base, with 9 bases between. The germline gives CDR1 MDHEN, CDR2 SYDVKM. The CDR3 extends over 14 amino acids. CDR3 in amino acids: CASSFQGKNTEAFF. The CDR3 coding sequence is TGTGCCAGCAGTTTCCAGGGAAAGAACACTGAAGCTTTCTTT.

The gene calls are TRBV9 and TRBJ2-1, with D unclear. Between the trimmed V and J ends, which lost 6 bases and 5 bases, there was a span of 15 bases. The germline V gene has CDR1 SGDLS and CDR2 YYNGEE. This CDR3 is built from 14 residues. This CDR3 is CASTVGHRNNEQFF. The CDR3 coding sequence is TGTGCCAGCACCGTTGGGCACAGAAACAATGAGCAGTTCTTC. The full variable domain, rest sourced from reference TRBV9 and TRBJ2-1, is DSGVTQTPKHLITATGQRVTLRCSPRSGDLSVYWYQQSLDQGLQFLIQYYNGEERAKGNILERFSAQQFPDLHSELNLSSLELGDSALYFCASTVGHRNNEQFFGPGTRLTVL.

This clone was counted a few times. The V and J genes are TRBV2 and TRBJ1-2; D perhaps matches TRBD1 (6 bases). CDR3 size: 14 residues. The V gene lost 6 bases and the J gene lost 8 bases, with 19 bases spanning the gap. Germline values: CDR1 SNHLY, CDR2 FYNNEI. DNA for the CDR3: TGTGCCAGCAGGTCTTGGGATACAGGGACGGGCTACACCTTC. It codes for CASRSWDTGTGYTF. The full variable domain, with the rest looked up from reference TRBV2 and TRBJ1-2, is EPEVTQTPSHQVTQMGQEVILRCVPISNHLYFYWYRQILGQKVEFLVSFYNNEISEKSEIFDDQFSVERPDGSNFTLKIRSTKLEDSAMYFCASRSWDTGTGYTFGSGTRLTVV.

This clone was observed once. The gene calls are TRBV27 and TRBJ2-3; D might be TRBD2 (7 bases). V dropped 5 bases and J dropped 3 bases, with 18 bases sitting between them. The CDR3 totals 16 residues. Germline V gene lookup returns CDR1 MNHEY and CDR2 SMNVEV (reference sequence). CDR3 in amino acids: CASSLLGGGVTDTQYF. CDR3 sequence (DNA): TGTGCCAGCAGTCTCCTGGGAGGGGGGGTGACAGATACGCAGTATTTT.